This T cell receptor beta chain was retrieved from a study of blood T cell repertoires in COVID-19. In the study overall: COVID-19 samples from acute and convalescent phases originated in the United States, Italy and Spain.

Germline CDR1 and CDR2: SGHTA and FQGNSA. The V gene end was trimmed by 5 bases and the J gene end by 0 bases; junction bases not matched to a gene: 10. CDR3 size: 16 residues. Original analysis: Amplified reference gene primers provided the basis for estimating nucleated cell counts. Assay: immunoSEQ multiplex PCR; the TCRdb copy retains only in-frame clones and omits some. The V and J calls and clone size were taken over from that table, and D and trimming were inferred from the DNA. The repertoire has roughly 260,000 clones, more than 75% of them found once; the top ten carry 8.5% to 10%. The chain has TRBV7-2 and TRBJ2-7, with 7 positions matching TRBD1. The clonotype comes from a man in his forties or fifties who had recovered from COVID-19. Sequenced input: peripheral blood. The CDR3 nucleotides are TGTGCCAGCAGCCCGAGGGGACAGTATAGCTCCTACGAGCAGTACTTC. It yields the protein CASSPRGQYSSYEQYF. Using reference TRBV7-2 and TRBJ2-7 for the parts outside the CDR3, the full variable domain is GAGVSQSPSNKVTEKGKDVELRCDPISGHTALYWYRQSLGQGLEFLIYFQGNSAPDKSGLPSDRFSAERTGGSVSTLTIQRTQQEDSAVYLCASSPRGQYSSYEQYFGPGTRLTVT.